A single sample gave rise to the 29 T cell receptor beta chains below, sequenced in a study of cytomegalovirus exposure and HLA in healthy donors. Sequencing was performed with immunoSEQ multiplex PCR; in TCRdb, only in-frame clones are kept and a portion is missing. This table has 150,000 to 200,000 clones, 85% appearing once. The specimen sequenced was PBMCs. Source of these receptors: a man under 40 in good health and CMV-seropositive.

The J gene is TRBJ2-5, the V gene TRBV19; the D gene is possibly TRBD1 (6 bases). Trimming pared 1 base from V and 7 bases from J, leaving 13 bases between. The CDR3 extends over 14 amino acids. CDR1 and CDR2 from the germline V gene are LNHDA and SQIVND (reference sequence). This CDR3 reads CASSIGDNPGTQYF. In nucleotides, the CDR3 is TGTGCCAGTAGTATAGGGGACAATCCGGGGACCCAGTACTTC.

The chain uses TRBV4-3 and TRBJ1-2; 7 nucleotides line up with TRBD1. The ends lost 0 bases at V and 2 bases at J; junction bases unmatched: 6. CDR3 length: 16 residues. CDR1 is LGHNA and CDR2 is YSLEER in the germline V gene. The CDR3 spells CASSQDMTGTNYGYTF. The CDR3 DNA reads TGCGCCAGCAGCCAAGATATGACAGGGACCAACTATGGCTACACCTTC.

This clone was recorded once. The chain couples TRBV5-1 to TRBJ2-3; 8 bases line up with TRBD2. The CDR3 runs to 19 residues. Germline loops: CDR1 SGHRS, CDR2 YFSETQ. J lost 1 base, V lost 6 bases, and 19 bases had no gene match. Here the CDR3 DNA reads TGCGCCAGCATACCAGCTACCGGTCCCAGCGGGGGTGGCACAGATACGCAGTATTTT. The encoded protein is CASIPATGPSGGGTDTQYF.

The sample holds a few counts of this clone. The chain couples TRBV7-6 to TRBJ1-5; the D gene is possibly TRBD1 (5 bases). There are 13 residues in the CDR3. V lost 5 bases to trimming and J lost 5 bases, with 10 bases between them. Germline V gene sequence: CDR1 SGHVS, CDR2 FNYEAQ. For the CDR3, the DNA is TGTGCCAGCAGCGAATGGGGGGATCAGCCCCAGCATTTT. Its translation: CASSEWGDQPQHF. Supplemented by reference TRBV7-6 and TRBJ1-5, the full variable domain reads GAGVSQSPRYKVTKRGQDVALRCDPISGHVSLYWYRQALGQGPEFLTYFNYEAQQDKSGLPNDRFSAERPEGSISTLTIQRTEQRDSAMYRCASSEWGDQPQHFGDGTRLSIL.

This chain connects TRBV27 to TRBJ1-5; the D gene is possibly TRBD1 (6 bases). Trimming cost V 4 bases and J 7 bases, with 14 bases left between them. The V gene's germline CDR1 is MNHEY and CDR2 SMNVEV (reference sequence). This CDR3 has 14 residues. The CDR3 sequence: CASSSPPGTQPQHF. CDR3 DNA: TGTGCCAGCAGTTCCCCCCCAGGGACACAGCCCCAGCATTTT.

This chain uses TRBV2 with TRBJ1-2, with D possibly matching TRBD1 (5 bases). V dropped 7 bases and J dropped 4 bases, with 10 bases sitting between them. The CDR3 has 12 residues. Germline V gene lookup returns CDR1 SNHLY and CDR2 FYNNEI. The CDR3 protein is CASKRDFYGYTF. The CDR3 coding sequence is TGTGCCAGCAAGAGGGACTTCTATGGCTACACCTTC.

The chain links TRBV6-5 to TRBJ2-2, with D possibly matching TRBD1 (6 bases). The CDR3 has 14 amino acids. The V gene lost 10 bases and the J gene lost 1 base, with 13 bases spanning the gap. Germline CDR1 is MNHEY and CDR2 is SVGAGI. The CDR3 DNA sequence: TGTGCCACCACCCACAGGGAGAACACCGGGGAGCTGTTTTTT. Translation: CATTHRENTGELFF.

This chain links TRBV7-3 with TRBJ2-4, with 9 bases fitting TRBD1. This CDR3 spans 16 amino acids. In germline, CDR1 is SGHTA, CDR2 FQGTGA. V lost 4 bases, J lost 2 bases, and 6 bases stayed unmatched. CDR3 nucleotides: TGTGCCAGCAGCTCCCCGGGGACAGGGACCAAAAACATTCAGTACTTC. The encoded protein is CASSSPGTGTKNIQYF.

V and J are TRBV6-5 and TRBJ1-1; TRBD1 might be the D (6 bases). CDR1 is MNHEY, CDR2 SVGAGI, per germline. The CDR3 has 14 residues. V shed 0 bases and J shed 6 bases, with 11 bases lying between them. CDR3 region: CASSYSSEGAEAFF. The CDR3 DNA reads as TGTGCCAGCAGTTACTCGAGTGAGGGGGCTGAAGCTTTCTTT.

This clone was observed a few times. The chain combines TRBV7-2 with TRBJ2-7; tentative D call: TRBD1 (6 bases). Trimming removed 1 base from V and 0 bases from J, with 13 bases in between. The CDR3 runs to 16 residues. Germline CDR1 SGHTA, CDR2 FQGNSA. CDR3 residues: CASSLGAGALSYEQYF. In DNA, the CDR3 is TGTGCCAGCAGCTTAGGAGCAGGGGCCCTCTCCTACGAGCAGTACTTC.

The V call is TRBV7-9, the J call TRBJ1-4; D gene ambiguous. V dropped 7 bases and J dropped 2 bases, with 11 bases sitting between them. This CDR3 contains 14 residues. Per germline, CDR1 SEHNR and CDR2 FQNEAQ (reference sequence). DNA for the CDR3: TGTGCCAGCACCCCGGGTGTGACTAATGAAAAACTGTTTTTT. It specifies CASTPGVTNEKLFF.

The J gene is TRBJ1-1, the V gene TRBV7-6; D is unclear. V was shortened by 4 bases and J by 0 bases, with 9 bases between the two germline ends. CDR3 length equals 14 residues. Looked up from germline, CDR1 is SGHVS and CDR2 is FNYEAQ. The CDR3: CASSSWEMNTEAFF. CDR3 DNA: TGTGCCAGCAGCTCCTGGGAGATGAACACTGAAGCTTTCTTT.

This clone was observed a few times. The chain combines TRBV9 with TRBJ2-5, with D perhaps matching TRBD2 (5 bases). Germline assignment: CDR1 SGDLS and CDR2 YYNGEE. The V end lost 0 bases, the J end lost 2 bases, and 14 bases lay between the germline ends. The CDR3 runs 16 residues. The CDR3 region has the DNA TGTGCCAGCAGCGTAGGGAGTATTGGACTTCAAGAGACCCAGTACTTC. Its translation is CASSVGSIGLQETQYF.

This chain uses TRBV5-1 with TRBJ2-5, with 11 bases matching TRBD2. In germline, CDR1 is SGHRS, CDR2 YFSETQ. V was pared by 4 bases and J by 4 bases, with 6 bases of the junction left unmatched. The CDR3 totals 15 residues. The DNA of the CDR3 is TGCGCCAGCAGCATAGCGGGGGGGCCGAGAGAGACCCAGTACTTC. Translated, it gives CASSIAGGPRETQYF.

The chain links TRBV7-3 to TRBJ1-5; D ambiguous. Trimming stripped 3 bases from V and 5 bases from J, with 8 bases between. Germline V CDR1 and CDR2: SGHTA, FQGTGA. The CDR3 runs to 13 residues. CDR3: CASSFNSYQPQHF. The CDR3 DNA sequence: TGTGCCAGCAGCTTTAACAGCTATCAGCCCCAGCATTTT.

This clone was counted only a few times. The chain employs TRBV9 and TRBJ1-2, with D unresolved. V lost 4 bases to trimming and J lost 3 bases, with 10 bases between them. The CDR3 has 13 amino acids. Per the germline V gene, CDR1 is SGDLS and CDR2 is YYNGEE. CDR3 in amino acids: CASSPEGDYGYTF. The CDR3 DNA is TGTGCCAGCAGCCCGGAGGGAGACTATGGCTACACCTTC. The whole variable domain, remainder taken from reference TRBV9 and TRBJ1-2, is DSGVTQTPKHLITATGQRVTLRCSPRSGDLSVYWYQQSLDQGLQFLIQYYNGEERAKGNILERFSAQQFPDLHSELNLSSLELGDSALYFCASSPEGDYGYTFGSGTRLTVV.

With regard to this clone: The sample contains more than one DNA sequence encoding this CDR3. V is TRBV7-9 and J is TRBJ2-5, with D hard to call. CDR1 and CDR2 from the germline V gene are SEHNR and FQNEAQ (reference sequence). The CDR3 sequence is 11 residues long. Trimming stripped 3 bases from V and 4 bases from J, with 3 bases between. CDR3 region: CASSFRETQYF. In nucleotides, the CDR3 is TGTGCCAGCAGCTTCAGAGAGACCCAGTACTTC.

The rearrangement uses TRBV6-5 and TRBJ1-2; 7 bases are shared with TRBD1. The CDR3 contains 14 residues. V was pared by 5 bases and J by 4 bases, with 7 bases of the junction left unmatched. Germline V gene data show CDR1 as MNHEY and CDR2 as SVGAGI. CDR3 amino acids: CASSPYDRAYGYTF. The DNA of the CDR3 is TGTGCCAGCAGTCCATACGACAGGGCCTATGGCTACACCTTC.

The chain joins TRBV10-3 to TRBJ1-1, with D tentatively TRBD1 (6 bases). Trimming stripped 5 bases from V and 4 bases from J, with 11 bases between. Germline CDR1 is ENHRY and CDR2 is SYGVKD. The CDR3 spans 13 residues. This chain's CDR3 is CAISFTGRTEAFF. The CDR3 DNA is TGTGCCATCAGTTTCACAGGGCGCACTGAAGCTTTCTTT.

CDR3 amino acids: CASSYSVGGESYEQYF. CDR3 bases: TGTGCCAGCAGTTACTCAGTGGGCGGGGAATCCTACGAGCAGTACTTC. The chain combines TRBV6-5 with TRBJ2-7; D may be TRBD2 (6 bases). The V end lost 0 bases, the J end lost 1 base, and 13 bases lay between the germline ends. CDR3 length equals 16 residues. Germline loops: CDR1 MNHEY, CDR2 SVGAGI.

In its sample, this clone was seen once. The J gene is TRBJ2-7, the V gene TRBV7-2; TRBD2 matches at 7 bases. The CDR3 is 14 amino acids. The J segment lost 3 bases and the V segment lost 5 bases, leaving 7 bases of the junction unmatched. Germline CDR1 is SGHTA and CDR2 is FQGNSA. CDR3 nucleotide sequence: TGTGCCAGCAGCGCCTCGCGGGGGAACTACGAGCAGTACTTC. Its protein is CASSASRGNYEQYF.

The CDR3 sequence is CASSFGSGGLDIQYF. In DNA form, the CDR3 reads TGTGCCAGCAGCTTTGGAAGCGGGGGGCTCGACATTCAGTACTTC. This sequence joins TRBV11-2 and TRBJ2-4, with 9 bases matching TRBD2. Germline loops: CDR1 SGHAT, CDR2 FQNNGV. J gave up 8 bases and V 3 bases, and 8 bases lay outside the gene matches. This CDR3 contains 15 residues.

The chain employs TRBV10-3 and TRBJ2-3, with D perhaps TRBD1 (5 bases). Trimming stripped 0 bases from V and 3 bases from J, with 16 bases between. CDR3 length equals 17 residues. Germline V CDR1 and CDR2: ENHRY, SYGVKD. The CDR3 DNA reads TGTGCCATCAGTGAGTCGACATCTAGGGGCAAAACAGATACGCAGTATTTT. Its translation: CAISESTSRGKTDTQYF.

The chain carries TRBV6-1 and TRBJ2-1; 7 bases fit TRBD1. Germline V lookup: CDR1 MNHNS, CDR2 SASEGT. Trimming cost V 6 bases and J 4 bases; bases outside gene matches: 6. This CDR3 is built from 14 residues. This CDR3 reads CASSPGQSYNEQFF. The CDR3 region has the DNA TGTGCCAGCAGCCCGGGACAGAGTTACAATGAGCAGTTCTTC.

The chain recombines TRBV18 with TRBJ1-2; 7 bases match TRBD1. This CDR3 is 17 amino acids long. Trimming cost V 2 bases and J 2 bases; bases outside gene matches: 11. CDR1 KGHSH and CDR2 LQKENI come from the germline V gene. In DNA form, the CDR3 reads TGTGCCAGCTCACCAGCGAGAGGGGGCGCGAGAAACTATGGCTACACCTTC. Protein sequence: CASSPARGGARNYGYTF.

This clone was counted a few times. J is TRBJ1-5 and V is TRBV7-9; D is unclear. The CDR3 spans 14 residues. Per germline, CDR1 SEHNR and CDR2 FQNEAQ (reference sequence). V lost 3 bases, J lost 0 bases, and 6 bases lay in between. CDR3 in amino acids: CASSFAYSNQPQHF. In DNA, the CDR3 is TGTGCCAGCAGCTTCGCGTATAGCAATCAGCCCCAGCATTTT. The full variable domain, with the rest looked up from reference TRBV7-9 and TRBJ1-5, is DTGVSQNPRHKITKRGQNVTFRCDPISEHNRLYWYRQTLGQGPEFLTYFQNEAQLEKSRLLSDRFSAERPKGSFSTLEIQRTEQGDSAMYLCASSFAYSNQPQHFGDGTRLSIL.

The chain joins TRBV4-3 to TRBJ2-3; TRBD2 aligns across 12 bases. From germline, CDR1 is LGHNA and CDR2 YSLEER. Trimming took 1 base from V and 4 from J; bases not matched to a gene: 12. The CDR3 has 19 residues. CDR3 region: CASSQGGPLAGGAADTQYF. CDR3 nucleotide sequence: TGCGCCAGCAGCCAAGGGGGCCCTCTAGCGGGGGGGGCCGCAGATACGCAGTATTTT.

Here the CDR3 DNA reads TGTGCCAGCAGCCCGAGACAGGGGATCTATGGCTACACCTTC. It codes for CASSPRQGIYGYTF. The rearrangement joins TRBV7-2 to TRBJ1-2, with 8 nucleotides matching TRBD1. Germline loops: CDR1 SGHTA, CDR2 FQGNSA. The V segment lost 5 bases and the J segment 4 bases; nucleotides outside the gene matches: 6. The CDR3 length is 14 residues.

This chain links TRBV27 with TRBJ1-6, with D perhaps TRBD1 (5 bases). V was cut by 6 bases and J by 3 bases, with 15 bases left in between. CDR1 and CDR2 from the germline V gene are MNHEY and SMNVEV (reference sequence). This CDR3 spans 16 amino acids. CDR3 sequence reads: CASSPRALLYNSPLHF. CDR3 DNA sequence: TGTGCCAGCAGCCCCAGGGCCCTCCTCTATAATTCACCCCTCCACTTT.